A single sample gave rise to the 20 T cell receptor beta chains below, sequenced in a study of blood T cell repertoires in COVID-19. Profiled with immunoSEQ multiplex PCR; TCRdb holds only in-frame clones, not every one. Altogether a few hundred thousand clones are present, 75% to 90% being singletons, with the ten largest covering roughly a tenth. Sequencing was done on a sample of peripheral blood. These receptors were collected from a woman in her sixties or seventies with COVID-19, enrolled during active disease.

J is TRBJ1-2 and V is TRBV20-1, with 7 positions matching TRBD1. Looked up from germline, CDR1 is DFQATT and CDR2 is SNEGSKA (reference sequence). Trimming cost V 3 bases and J 3 bases; bases outside gene matches: 4. This CDR3 contains 13 residues. The CDR3 here is CSASPGQDYGYTF. The CDR3 DNA follows: TGCAGTGCTAGTCCCGGACAGGACTATGGCTACACCTTC.

The genes are TRBV5-1 and TRBJ1-2; D possibly corresponds to TRBD1 (6 bases). The CDR3 length is 14 residues. Trimming took off 5 bases at V and 0 bases at J, with 11 bases between the two ends. CDR1 SGHRS and CDR2 YFSETQ come from the germline V gene. The CDR3 region is CASRPDSANYGYTF. The CDR3 DNA is TGCGCCAGCAGACCGGACAGCGCTAACTATGGCTACACCTTC.

The rearrangement joins TRBV11-3 to TRBJ2-1, with 9 bases aligning to TRBD2. The CDR3 runs 16 residues. Germline loops: CDR1 SGHNT, CDR2 YENEEA. V trimming: 1 base; J trimming: 2 bases; junction bases outside the gene matches: 3. The CDR3 DNA follows: TGTGCCAGCAGCTTAGGGGCTAGCGGGACCTACAATGAGCAGTTCTTC. Residues: CASSLGASGTYNEQFF.

For this clone: An end of the junction does not agree with germline; a read error may underlie this. The chain carries TRBV6-5 and TRBJ2-7; tentatively, D is TRBD1 (6 bases). CDR1 and CDR2 (germline): MNHEY, SVGAGI. The CDR3 has 11 residues. CDR3 region: CVSRRQGEQYF. In DNA form, the CDR3 reads TGTGTCAGCAGACGGCAGGGGGAGCAGTACTTC.

The rearrangement uses TRBV7-3 and TRBJ2-2, with TRBD1 identical over 7 bases. From germline, CDR1 is SGHTA and CDR2 FQGTGA. This CDR3 contains 15 residues. V lost 5 bases to trimming and J lost 5 bases; unmatched junction nucleotides: 8. The CDR3, as DNA: TGTGCCAGCAGCACCCAGGGGGATCTGACCGGGGAGCTGTTTTTT. It is translated as CASSTQGDLTGELFF.

This clone was recorded once. The chain couples TRBV5-1 to TRBJ2-3; D unclear. V gave up 0 bases and J gave up 0 bases, with 8 bases separating them. The CDR3 is 15 amino acids. Per germline, CDR1 SGHRS and CDR2 YFSETQ. CDR3 residues: CASSLEFVSTDTQYF. In nucleotides, the CDR3 is TGCGCCAGCAGCTTGGAATTCGTTAGCACAGATACGCAGTATTTT.

V and J are TRBV24-1 and TRBJ1-2, with a weak D call TRBD1 (5 bases). The CDR3 is 15 amino acids. CDR1 is KGHDR, CDR2 SFDVKD, per germline. V gave up 2 bases and J gave up 8 bases, with 17 bases separating them. As DNA, the CDR3 is TGTGCCACCAGTGATTATCAGGGTGGTCTGTACGGCTACACCTTC. It is translated as CATSDYQGGLYGYTF.

The chain combines TRBV29-1 with TRBJ1-4; 8 bases are a match to TRBD1. Trimming at V came to 4 bases and at J to 1 base, leaving 5 bases not matched to a gene. Germline V gene lookup returns CDR1 SQVTM and CDR2 ANQGSEA. The CDR3 has 15 amino acids. The CDR3 bases are TGCAGCGTTGCCCCAGGGGGCGGAACTAATGAAAAACTGTTTTTT. As protein: CSVAPGGGTNEKLFF. Using reference TRBV29-1 and TRBJ1-4 for the parts outside the CDR3, the full variable domain is SAVISQKPSRDICQRGTSLTIQCQVDSQVTMMFWYRQQPGQSLTLIATANQGSEATYESGFVIDKFPISRPNLTFSTLTVSNMSPEDSSIYLCSVAPGGGTNEKLFFGSGTQLSVL.

The genes are TRBV27 and TRBJ2-1; no clear D gene. Germline V lookup: CDR1 MNHEY, CDR2 SMNVEV (reference sequence). The CDR3 has 15 residues. With 0 bases removed from V and 6 bases from J, the gap between germline ends came to 12 bases. CDR3 residues: CASSLSLLHPNEQFF. The DNA of the CDR3 is TGTGCCAGCAGTTTATCTCTACTGCATCCCAATGAGCAGTTCTTC.

The rearrangement joins TRBV6-5 to TRBJ1-5; the D is unclear. The V end was cut by 6 bases, the J end by 0 bases, with 6 bases between. The CDR3 is 13 amino acids. The V gene's germline CDR1 is MNHEY and CDR2 SVGAGI. Written as DNA, the CDR3 is TGTGCCAGCAGGCCTATTAGCAATCAGCCCCAGCATTTT. Translating gives CASRPISNQPQHF.

The chain joins TRBV4-3 to TRBJ2-3; no firm D call. Trimming cost V 0 bases and J 10 bases, with 11 bases left between them. The germline CDR1 and CDR2 sequences are LGHNA and YSLEER. This CDR3 has 13 residues. CDR3 nucleotides: TGCGCCAGCAGCCAAGATCTCGATTCGGCGCAGTATTTT. It encodes CASSQDLDSAQYF.

This chain uses TRBV19 with TRBJ2-3, with 10 positions matching TRBD2. Per germline, CDR1 LNHDA and CDR2 SQIVND (reference sequence). Germline trimming cut 5 bases from V and 0 bases from J; bases unmatched to any gene: 2. This CDR3 is built from 15 residues. For the CDR3, the DNA is TGTGCCAGTAGTGCTAGCGGGAGAAGCACAGATACGCAGTATTTT. It encodes CASSASGRSTDTQYF.

The rearrangement links TRBV19 to TRBJ1-3, with 8 positions matching TRBD1. The CDR3 extends over 14 amino acids. The trim removed 6 bases at V and 3 bases at J, leaving 4 bases unmatched. Germline CDR1 LNHDA, CDR2 SQIVND (reference sequence). The CDR3 coding sequence is TGTGCCAGTAGGATGACAGGGGTTGGAAACACCATATATTTT. This translates into CASRMTGVGNTIYF.

The rearrangement uses TRBV7-9 and TRBJ1-3; possible D gene TRBD1, 6 bases. V was trimmed by 5 bases and J by 0 bases, leaving 14 bases between them. Germline values: CDR1 SEHNR, CDR2 FQNEAQ (reference sequence). The CDR3 covers 16 residues. The CDR3 protein is CASSLGQLDSGNTIYF. The CDR3 DNA is TGTGCCAGCAGCCTCGGACAGCTCGACTCTGGAAACACCATATATTTT.

The genes are TRBV6-6 and TRBJ2-6; 10 bases line up with TRBD2. The CDR3 extends over 19 amino acids. Germline CDR1 and CDR2: MNHNY and SVGAGI (reference sequence). V was clipped by 5 bases and J by 2 bases; unmatched bases: 12. The chain's CDR3 is CASSLTRTSGPPGANVLTF. The DNA of the CDR3 is TGTGCCAGCAGTCTCACCCGGACTAGCGGACCCCCTGGGGCCAACGTCCTGACTTTC.

This chain uses TRBV15 with TRBJ1-2, with 7 bases that match TRBD1. CDR1 LNHNV and CDR2 YYDKDF come from the germline V gene (reference sequence). The CDR3 covers 18 residues. J was trimmed by 4 bases and V by 0 bases; bases with no gene match: 14. The CDR3 protein is CATSRDLGTEALGYGYTF. The CDR3 DNA is TGTGCCACCAGCAGAGATCTTGGGACAGAGGCCCTTGGCTATGGCTACACCTTC.

This clone was recorded once. V usage is TRBV6-2 or TRBV6-3 and J usage is TRBJ2-1, with TRBD2 as a possible D gene (5 bases). The germline V and J ends were trimmed by 2 bases and 4 bases, with 12 bases remaining between them. This CDR3 region has 15 residues. Per the germline V gene, CDR1 is MNHEY and CDR2 is SVGEGT. CDR3 protein: CASSYPRGEYNEQFF. The CDR3 nucleotides read TGTGCCAGCAGTTACCCCCGGGGTGAATACAATGAGCAGTTCTTC.

V usage is TRBV2 and J usage is TRBJ2-2; TRBD2 is a possible D gene (7 bases). CDR3 size: 14 residues. Deletions cut 8 bases from V and 4 bases from J, with 14 bases between. The V gene's germline CDR1 is SNHLY and CDR2 FYNNEI. Here the CDR3 reads CASGIGGATGELFF. The CDR3 bases are TGTGCCAGCGGAATAGGGGGGGCCACCGGGGAGCTGTTTTTT.

The V call is TRBV6-5, the J call TRBJ1-2, with 12 bases matching TRBD1. Germline V gene lookup returns CDR1 MNHEY and CDR2 SVGAGI. The trim removed 5 bases at V and 7 bases at J, leaving 8 bases unmatched. The CDR3 has 15 amino acids. The CDR3 sequence: CASSRGDRGRGGYTF. Here the CDR3 DNA reads TGTGCCAGCAGTAGAGGGGACAGGGGGCGAGGTGGCTACACCTTC.

As DNA, the CDR3 is TGTGCCAGCAGTACGAGTCAGGGATTCCAAGAGACCCAGTACTTC. As protein: CASSTSQGFQETQYF. The chain combines TRBV27 with TRBJ2-5, with D maybe TRBD1 (5 bases). V was cut by 5 bases and J by 1 base, with 14 bases left in between. Looked up from germline, CDR1 is MNHEY and CDR2 is SMNVEV (reference sequence). The CDR3 spans 15 residues.